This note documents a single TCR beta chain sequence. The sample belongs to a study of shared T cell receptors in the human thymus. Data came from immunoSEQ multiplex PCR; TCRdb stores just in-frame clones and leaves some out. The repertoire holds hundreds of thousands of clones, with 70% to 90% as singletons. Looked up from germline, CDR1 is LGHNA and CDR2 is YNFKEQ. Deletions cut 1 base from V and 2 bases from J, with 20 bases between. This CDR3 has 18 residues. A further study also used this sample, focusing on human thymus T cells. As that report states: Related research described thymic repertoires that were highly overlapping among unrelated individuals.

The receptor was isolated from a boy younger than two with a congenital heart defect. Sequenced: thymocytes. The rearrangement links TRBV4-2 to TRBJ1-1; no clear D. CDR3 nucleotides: TGTGCCAGCAGCCAAGTGAAACGGGGTCAGAAGTTTAACACTGAAGCTTTCTTT. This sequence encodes CASSQVKRGQKFNTEAFF.